The TCR beta chain described here comes from a study of Tregs in tolerant kidney transplant recipients. For the study at large: Antibodies separated recipient from donor cells.

V lost 5 bases and J lost 6; bases outside the gene matches: 7. This CDR3 comprises 13 residues. The germline CDR1 and CDR2 sequences are SGHNT and YENEEA. This clone appeared a single time. Its antigen is undetermined. Repertoires were generated with immunoSEQ multiplex PCR, while TCRdb's copy carries only in-frame clones and drops some. The table includes more than 25,000 clones, 82% detected once. Study-wide results and caveats: The small number of patients limits these findings pending further validation. Biological reproducibility was not directly addressed, but technical replication error appeared minimal.

This sequence was found in a human donor in good health. This rearrangement joins TRBV11-3 to TRBJ2-7; 7 nucleotides align to TRBD1. Sequencing used Tregs from blood cultured with allogeneic cells. The CDR3 reads CASSPGGLGEQYF. CDR3 nucleotide sequence: TGTGCCAGCAGCCCAGGGGGATTGGGCGAGCAGTACTTC.